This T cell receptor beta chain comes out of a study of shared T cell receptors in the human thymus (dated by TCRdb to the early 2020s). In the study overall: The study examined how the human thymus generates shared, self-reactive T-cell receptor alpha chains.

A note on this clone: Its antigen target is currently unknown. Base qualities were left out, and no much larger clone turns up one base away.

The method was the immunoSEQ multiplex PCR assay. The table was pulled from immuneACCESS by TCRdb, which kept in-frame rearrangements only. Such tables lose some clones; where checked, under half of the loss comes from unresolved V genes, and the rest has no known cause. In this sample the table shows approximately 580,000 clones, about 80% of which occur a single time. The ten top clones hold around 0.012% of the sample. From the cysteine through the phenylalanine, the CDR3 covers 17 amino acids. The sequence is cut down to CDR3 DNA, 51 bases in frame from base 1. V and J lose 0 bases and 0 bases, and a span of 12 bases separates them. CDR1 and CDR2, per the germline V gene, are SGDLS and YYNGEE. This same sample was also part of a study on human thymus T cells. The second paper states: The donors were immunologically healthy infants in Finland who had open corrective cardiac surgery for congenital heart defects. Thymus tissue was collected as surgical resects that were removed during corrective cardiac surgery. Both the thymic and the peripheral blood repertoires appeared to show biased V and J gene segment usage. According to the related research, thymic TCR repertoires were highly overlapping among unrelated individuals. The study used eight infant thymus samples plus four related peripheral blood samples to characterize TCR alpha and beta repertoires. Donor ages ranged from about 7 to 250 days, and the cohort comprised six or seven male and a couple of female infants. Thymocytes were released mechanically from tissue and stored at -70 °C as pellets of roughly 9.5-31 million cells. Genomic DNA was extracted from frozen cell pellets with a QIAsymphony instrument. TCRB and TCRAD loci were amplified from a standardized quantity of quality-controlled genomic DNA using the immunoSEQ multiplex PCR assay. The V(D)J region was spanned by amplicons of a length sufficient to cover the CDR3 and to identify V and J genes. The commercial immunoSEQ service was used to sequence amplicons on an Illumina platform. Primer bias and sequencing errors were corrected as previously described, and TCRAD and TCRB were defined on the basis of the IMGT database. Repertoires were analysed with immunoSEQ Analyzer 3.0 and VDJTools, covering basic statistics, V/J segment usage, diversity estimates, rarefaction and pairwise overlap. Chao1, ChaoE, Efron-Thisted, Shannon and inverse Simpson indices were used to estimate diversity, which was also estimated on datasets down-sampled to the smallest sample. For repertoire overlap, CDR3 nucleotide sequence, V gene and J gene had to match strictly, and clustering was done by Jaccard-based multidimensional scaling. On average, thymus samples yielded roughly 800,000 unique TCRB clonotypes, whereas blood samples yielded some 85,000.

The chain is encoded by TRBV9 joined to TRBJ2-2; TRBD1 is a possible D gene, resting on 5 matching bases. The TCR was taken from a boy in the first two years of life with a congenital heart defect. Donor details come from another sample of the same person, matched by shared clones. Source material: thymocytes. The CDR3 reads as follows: CASSVGYRRANTGELFF. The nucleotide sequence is TGTGCCAGCAGCGTAGGCTATCGCAGGGCGAACACCGGGGAGCTGTTTTTT.